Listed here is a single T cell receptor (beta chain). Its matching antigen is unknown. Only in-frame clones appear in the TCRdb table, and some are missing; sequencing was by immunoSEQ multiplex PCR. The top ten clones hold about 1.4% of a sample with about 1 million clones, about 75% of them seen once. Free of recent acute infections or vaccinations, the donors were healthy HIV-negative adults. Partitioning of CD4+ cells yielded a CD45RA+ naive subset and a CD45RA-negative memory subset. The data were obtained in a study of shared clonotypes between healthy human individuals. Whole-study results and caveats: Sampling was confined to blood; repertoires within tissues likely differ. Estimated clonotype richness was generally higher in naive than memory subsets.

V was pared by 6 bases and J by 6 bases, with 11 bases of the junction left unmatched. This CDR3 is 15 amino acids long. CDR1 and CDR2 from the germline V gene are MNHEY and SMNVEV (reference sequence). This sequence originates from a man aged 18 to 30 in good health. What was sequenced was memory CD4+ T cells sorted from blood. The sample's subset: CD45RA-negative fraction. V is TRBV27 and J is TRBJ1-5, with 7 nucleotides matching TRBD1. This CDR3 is CASRRDRDLTQPQHF. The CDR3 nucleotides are TGTGCCAGCAGACGCGACAGGGATCTTACTCAGCCCCAGCATTTT.